These T cell receptor beta chains were read from a single sample in a study of blood T cells in healthy people across ages. TCRdb fed the 5' RACE reads into MiXCR, producing one record per CDR3 protein. The data contain about 640,000 distinct CDR3 sequences, roughly 50% of them singletons. Sequenced input: blood. The receptors shown here come from a man aged 55-75 years in good health. Each CDR3 is given with its conserved first and last residue. A D gene is named only where the DNA matches it firmly. Only part of the rows carry a size: once, few, many, or a class if the clone is expanded.

V	size	D	J	DNA	CDR3
TRBV7-2	.	TRBD2	TRBJ2-1	TGTGCCAGCAGCTTTTGGACTAGCGGGACACATGAGCAGTTCTTC	CASSFWTSGTHEQFF
TRBV29-1	.	.	TRBJ1-1	TGCAGCGTTGATAAGTTTTCTGAAGCTTTCTTT	CSVDKFSEAFF
TRBV12-3/TRBV12-4	.	.	TRBJ1-5	TGTGCCAGCAGTTGGGGAGGGGGTAGCAATCAGCCCCAGCATTTT	CASSWGGGSNQPQHF
TRBV21-1	.	.	TRBJ2-6	TGTGCCAGCAGCTCCCGGGGCAGAACCACCTCTGGGGCCAACGTCCTGACTTTC	CASSSRGRTTSGANVLTF
TRBV6-2/TRBV6-3	.	.	TRBJ2-7	TGTGCCAGCAGGACCTTAAGGGGGGGAACCTACGAGCAGTACTTC	CASRTLRGGTYEQYF
TRBV4-1	.	TRBD2	TRBJ2-3	TGCGCCAGCAGCCAAGATTTCCTAGCGGGGGAGGTAGATACGCAGTATTTT	CASSQDFLAGEVDTQYF
TRBV13	.	TRBD1	TRBJ1-2	TGTGCCAGCAGGGGGCAGGGGGCCTGGTATGGCTACACCTTC	CASRGQGAWYGYTF
TRBV3-1	.	.	TRBJ2-1	TGTGCCAGCAGCCAAGATAGGCAGGGAGCGCTCGATGAGCAGTTCTTC	CASSQDRQGALDEQFF
TRBV3-1	.	.	TRBJ1-2	TGTGCCAGCAGCCCCCTCGGAAGGGGCTATGGCTACACCTTC	CASSPLGRGYGYTF
TRBV5-1	.	.	TRBJ2-5	TGCGCCAGCAGCTGGACGGGTCGGATGAGCCAAGAGACCCAGTACTTC	CASSWTGRMSQETQYF
TRBV7-9	.	.	TRBJ2-7	TGTGCCAGCAGCTTAGCCCCCCAGGAGCAGTACTTC	CASSLAPQEQYF
TRBV28	once	.	TRBJ2-2	TGTGCCAGCAGCCCCGGGGGAACCGGGGAGCTGTTTTTT	CASSPGGTGELFF
TRBV20-1	.	TRBD2	TRBJ2-1	TGCAGTGGGCGCGGAGGGGCGGGGGATGAGCAGTTCTTC	CSGRGGAGDEQFF
TRBV15	.	.	TRBJ1-5	TGTGCCACCAGCAGAGATATGCAGCCCCAGCATTTT	CATSRDMQPQHF
TRBV2	.	.	TRBJ2-3	TGTGCCAGCAGCCGGGACGGCGAAGATACGCAGTATTTT	CASSRDGEDTQYF
TRBV11-2	.	.	TRBJ2-5	TGTGCCAGCAGCTTCCAGGGTATTGAGACCCAGTACTTC	CASSFQGIETQYF
TRBV20-1	few	.	TRBJ2-3	TGCAGTGCTAGAGATCTGTCCTCTAGCACAGATACGCAGTATTTT	CSARDLSSSTDTQYF
TRBV20-1	.	TRBD2	TRBJ2-4	TGCAGTGCTAGAGATGTGAAGGAGCGGGGGCTAGCCAAAAACATTCAGTACTTC	CSARDVKERGLAKNIQYF
TRBV29-1	.	.	TRBJ2-3	TGCAGCGTCACAGGGAGTGTTCCTAGCACAGATACGCAGTATTTT	CSVTGSVPSTDTQYF
TRBV4-1	.	.	TRBJ1-1	TGCGCCAGCAGCCAAATAAGAGGGGATACTGAAGCTTTCTTT	CASSQIRGDTEAFF
TRBV6-5	.	TRBD1	TRBJ2-6	TGTGCCAGCAGTTATACAGGGGGCCGCTCTGGGGCCAACGTCCTGACTTTC	CASSYTGGRSGANVLTF
TRBV29-1	many	.	TRBJ2-2	TGCAGCGTTACGACTCGCCAGGGACCCGGGGAGCTGTTTTTT	CSVTTRQGPGELFF
TRBV20-1	.	.	TRBJ1-2	TGCAGTGCTAGAAACTACGATTATGGCTACACCTTC	CSARNYDYGYTF
TRBV3-1	.	TRBD1	TRBJ1-4	TGTGCCAGCAGCACCATGTGGACAGGGGGTAATGAAAAACTGTTTTTT	CASSTMWTGGNEKLFF
TRBV5-1	.	.	TRBJ2-6	TGCGCCAGCAGCTTTAGGTCCAGGGGAGCGTCTGGGGCCAACGTCCTGACTTTC	CASSFRSRGASGANVLTF
TRBV27	.	TRBD2	TRBJ2-5	TGTGCCAGCAGGTCTCGGGGGGGCCTTAGCAATGAGCAGTACTTC	CASRSRGGLSNEQYF
TRBV5-1	.	TRBD2	TRBJ2-2	TGCGCCAGCAGCTTACTAGCGGTTGCCGGGGAGCTGTTTTTT	CASSLLAVAGELFF
TRBV6-1	.	TRBD2	TRBJ2-7	TGTGCCAGCAGTGGTTCTAGCGGGGGTATTTCCCAGTACTTC	CASSGSSGGISQYF